Below are 7 T cell receptor beta chains sequenced from a single sample in a study of blood T cell repertoires in COVID-19. The repertoire was sequenced with immunoSEQ multiplex PCR; TCRdb's copy has only in-frame clones and lacks some. The repertoire holds some 490,000 clones, with approximately 83% as singletons. Sequenced input: peripheral blood. These receptor sequences come from a human donor in a cohort sampled during active COVID-19.

This clone turned up a few times. The chain couples TRBV11-3 to TRBJ2-3, with D possibly TRBD2 on 5 matching bases. Between the trimmed V and J ends, which lost 2 bases and 2 bases, there was a span of 11 bases. This CDR3 contains 15 residues. The germline CDR1 and CDR2 sequences are SGHNT and YENEEA. The CDR3 DNA reads TGTGCCAGCAGCTTAAGCGGACTGATCACAGATACGCAGTATTTT. Its translation: CASSLSGLITDTQYF.

This chain connects TRBV13 to TRBJ2-5; D is undetermined. CDR1 is PRHDT, CDR2 FYEKMQ, per germline (reference sequence). This CDR3 comprises 8 residues. CDR3 amino acids: CVEETQYF. CDR3 bases: TGTGTAGAAGAGACCCAGTACTTC.

The genes are TRBV28 and TRBJ1-5, with a possible D match to TRBD1 (6 bases). Germline lookup yields CDR1 MDHEN and CDR2 SYDVKM. V shed 3 bases and J shed 0 bases, with 9 bases lying between them. The CDR3 runs to 15 residues. Written as DNA, the CDR3 is TGTGCCAGCAGTTTGCAGGGGAATAGCAATCAGCCCCAGCATTTT. This codes for CASSLQGNSNQPQHF. The entire variable domain, with the rest obtained from reference TRBV28 and TRBJ1-5, is as follows: DVKVTQSSRYLVKRTGEKVFLECVQDMDHENMFWYRQDPGLGLRLIYFSYDVKMKEKGDIPEGYSVSREKKERFSLILESASTNQTSMYLCASSLQGNSNQPQHFGDGTRLSIL.

The chain is built from TRBV28 and TRBJ1-5; tentatively, D is TRBD1 (6 bases). From germline, CDR1 is MDHEN and CDR2 SYDVKM. V was pared by 9 bases and J by 5 bases, with 11 bases between. This CDR3 contains 12 residues. The CDR3 region is CASRTADQPQHF. The CDR3 DNA reads TGTGCCAGTCGGACAGCGGATCAGCCCCAGCATTTT.

J is TRBJ2-3 and V is TRBV3-1 (or the pseudogene TRBV3-2); 13 nucleotides match TRBD2. CDR3 length: 16 residues. From germline, CDR1 is LGHDT and CDR2 YNNKEL (reference sequence). With 4 bases clipped from V and 6 bases from J, the junction kept 7 bases outside the gene matches. DNA for the CDR3: TGTGCCAGCAGCCTGAGACTAGCGGGAGGATTGGATACGCAGTATTTT. Protein: CASSLRLAGGLDTQYF.

The CDR3 region is CASSSPGMAFF. CDR3 coding DNA: TGCGCCAGCAGTTCCCCGGGAATGGCTTTCTTT. The J gene is TRBJ1-1, the V gene TRBV5-1; no reliable D call. Trimming took off 5 bases at V and 11 bases at J, with 13 bases between the two ends. Germline lookup yields CDR1 SGHRS and CDR2 YFSETQ. This CDR3 spans 11 amino acids.

The J gene is TRBJ2-7, the V gene TRBV30, with D tentatively TRBD2 (6 bases). CDR1 is GTSNPN and CDR2 is SVGIG in the germline V gene (reference sequence). Trimming stripped 4 bases from V and 7 bases from J, with 17 bases between. The CDR3 contains 13 residues. The CDR3 spells CAWNLVKGREQYF. The CDR3 bases are TGTGCCTGGAATCTGGTTAAAGGGAGGGAGCAGTACTTC. Based on the CDR3 plus reference TRBV30 and TRBJ2-7, the full variable domain is SQTIHQWPATLVQPVGSPLSLECTVEGTSNPNLYWYRQAAGRGLQLLFYSVGIGQISSEVPQNLSASRPQDRQFILSSKKLLLSDSGFYLCAWNLVKGREQYFGPGTRLTVT.